Listed here is a single T cell receptor (beta chain). Its cognate antigen is unknown. This table comes from immunoSEQ multiplex PCR, and its TCRdb copy is limited to in-frame clones, with some not included. The sample shows 86,000 or so clones, 70% to 90% of them seen only once. The data originate from a study of T cells in localized non-small cell lung cancer. Study-wide findings and caveats: Prolonged overall survival went with higher T cell density in the blood. Adjacent uninvolved lung had the highest clonality, suggesting focused antigen responses. The study detected a median around 61 of the top 100 tumor clones in adjacent lung. Owing to sequencing of a solitary tumor region, heterogeneity cannot be discounted.

The CDR3 runs 16 residues. V lost 4 bases, J lost 3 bases, and 13 bases stayed unmatched. Germline CDR1 and CDR2: SGDLS and YYNGEE. The receptor comes from a man aged 40-75 years with stage I lung adenocarcinoma. The J gene is TRBJ2-7, the V gene TRBV9, with 7 bases matching TRBD2. Sample: peripheral blood, taken before any cancer treatment. CDR3 amino acids: CASSLTPSGPFYEQYF. CDR3 nucleotide sequence: TGTGCCAGCAGCCTTACCCCTAGCGGACCCTTCTACGAGCAGTACTTC.